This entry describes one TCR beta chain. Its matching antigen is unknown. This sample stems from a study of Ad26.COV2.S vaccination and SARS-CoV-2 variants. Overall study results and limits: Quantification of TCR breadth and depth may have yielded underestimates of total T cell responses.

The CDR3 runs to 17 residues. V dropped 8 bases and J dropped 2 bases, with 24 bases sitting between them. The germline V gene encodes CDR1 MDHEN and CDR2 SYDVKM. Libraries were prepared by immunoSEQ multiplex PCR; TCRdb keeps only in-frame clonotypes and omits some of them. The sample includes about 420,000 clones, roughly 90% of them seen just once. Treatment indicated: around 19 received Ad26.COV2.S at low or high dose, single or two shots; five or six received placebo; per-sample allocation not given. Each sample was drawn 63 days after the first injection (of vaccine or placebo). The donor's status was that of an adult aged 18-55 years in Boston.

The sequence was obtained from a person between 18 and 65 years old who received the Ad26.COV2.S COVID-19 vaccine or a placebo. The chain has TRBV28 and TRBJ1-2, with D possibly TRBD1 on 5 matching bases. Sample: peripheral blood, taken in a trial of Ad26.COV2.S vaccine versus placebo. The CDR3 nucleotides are TGTGCCAGCCGAACAACCCCCCCGACAGAGTTGAACTATGGCTACACCTTC. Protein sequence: CASRTTPPTELNYGYTF.